These 17 T cell receptor beta chains share one sample of origin, sequenced in a study of post-analysis software for immune sequencing data (dated by TCRdb to about 2015). The method was PCR. TCRdb lists the instrument as Illumina HiSeq 2500. Unique molecular identifiers were incorporated into TCR beta cDNA libraries to reduce PCR and sequencing biases. The public reads were quality trimmed at Q25 with fastp and then assembled into clones with MiXCR by TCRdb, keeping productive beta chains. Duplicate CDR3 protein sequences are folded into a single record with the most common DNA and genes. The sample yields 740,000 or so distinct CDR3 sequences; about 50% were counted once. Approximately 4.4% of the sample is taken by the ten largest. Broad study findings and their caveats: Patients showed significantly higher frequencies than controls for a handful of TRBV segments, among them TRBV5-6, TRBV5-1 and TRBV20-1.

Their antigens remain unidentified. The sequenced sample consisted of blood. The receptors shown here come from a girl between 5 and 17 years old with multiple sclerosis.

The genes are TRBV4-2 and TRBJ2-3, with 11 nucleotides matching TRBD2. Germline values: CDR1 LGHNA, CDR2 YNFKEQ. The CDR3 consists of 16 residues. V lost 1 base to trimming and J lost 3 bases; unmatched junction nucleotides: 3. Here the CDR3 DNA reads TGTGCCAGCAGCCAAGCACCTAGCGGGGGGACAGATACGCAGTATTTT. Amino acid sequence: CASSQAPSGGTDTQYF.

The chain recombines TRBV20-1 with TRBJ2-7; 11 bases are shared with TRBD2. V shed 1 base, J shed 4 bases, and the junction held 9 bases outside the gene matches. Germline V gene lookup returns CDR1 DFQATT and CDR2 SNEGSKA (reference sequence). The CDR3 loop spans 16 amino acids. The CDR3 here is CSARGSSGRTSYEQYF. The CDR3 DNA sequence: TGCAGTGCTAGAGGGTCTAGCGGGAGGACCTCATACGAGCAGTACTTC.

The J gene is TRBJ2-1, the V gene TRBV2; unclear D gene. The CDR3 totals 17 residues. The V gene's germline CDR1 is SNHLY and CDR2 FYNNEI. V was clipped by 4 bases and J by 5 bases, with 21 bases between them. The CDR3 DNA reads as TGTGCCAGCAGTGTGTCTGCCCGGATGGGTTTGGACAATGAGCAGTTCTTC. Protein product: CASSVSARMGLDNEQFF.

The gene calls are TRBV5-1 and TRBJ2-1; 12 bases fit TRBD2. This CDR3 is 18 amino acids long. Unmatched junction bases numbered 12, after V lost 4 bases and J lost 4 bases. Germline CDR1 and CDR2: SGHRS and YFSETQ. CDR3 DNA sequence: TGCGCCAGCAGCCTCCTTTTCCTAGCGGGAGGGCGGTACAATGAGCAGTTCTTC. Residues: CASSLLFLAGGRYNEQFF.

As regards this clonotype: Compared with germline, one end of the junction differs, possibly owing to a read error. The CDR3 nucleotides read TGTGCCGGCAGCTGGGGACACGAGTATGGCTACACCTTC. It yields the protein CAGSWGHEYGYTF. The V gene is TRBV12-3 or TRBV12-4, the J gene TRBJ1-2; weak D call: TRBD1 (6 bases). CDR3 size: 13 residues.

J is TRBJ2-1 and V is TRBV6-2 or TRBV6-3; D is possibly TRBD1 or TRBD2 (5 bases each). Germline V gene lookup returns CDR1 MNHEY and CDR2 SVGEGT. CDR3 size: 16 residues. The germline V and J ends were trimmed by 5 bases and 2 bases, with 16 bases remaining between them. In nucleotides, the CDR3 is TGTGCCAGCAGTCTATACTCGGGACCTCCCTACAATGAGCAGTTCTTC. Translation: CASSLYSGPPYNEQFF.

The chain combines TRBV5-1 with TRBJ2-5; TRBD2 is a possible D gene (5 bases). The ends were cut back, 2 bases at V and 1 base at J, with 9 bases in the middle. Germline loops: CDR1 SGHRS, CDR2 YFSETQ. The CDR3 totals 14 residues. Here the CDR3 reads CASSFTAVQETQYF. Here the CDR3 DNA reads TGCGCCAGCAGCTTTACAGCGGTCCAAGAGACCCAGTACTTC.

The CDR3 sequence is CSATSRGTYEQYF. Written as DNA, the CDR3 is TGCAGTGCTACATCTAGGGGGACCTACGAGCAGTACTTC. The chain recombines TRBV20-1 with TRBJ2-4, with D possibly being TRBD1 (6 bases). The last part of the DNA fits TRBJ2-7 better; the J call may be wrong. CDR3 length: 13 amino acids. Germline CDR1 and CDR2: DFQATT and SNEGSKA (reference sequence).

The chain employs TRBV27 and TRBJ2-6; D tentatively fits TRBD1 or TRBD2 (5 bases each). The germline V gene has CDR1 MNHEY and CDR2 SMNVEV (reference sequence). The CDR3 extends over 18 amino acids. Trimming stripped 1 base from V and 4 bases from J, with 17 bases between. CDR3 DNA: TGTGCCAGCAGTTTATTTTACCCCCCCGGGGCCGGGGCCAACGTCCTGACTTTC. Translating gives CASSLFYPPGAGANVLTF.

The rearrangement uses TRBV4-2 and TRBJ2-5; 9 bases map to TRBD1. J gave up 2 bases and V 2 bases, and 3 bases lay outside the gene matches. Germline-derived CDR1 and CDR2 are LGHNA and YNFKEQ. The CDR3 sequence is 15 residues long. CDR3 region: CASSQTGTGQETQYF. The CDR3, as DNA: TGTGCCAGCAGCCAAACCGGGACAGGGCAAGAGACCCAGTACTTC.

This chain joins TRBV15 and TRBJ1-2, with a tentative D call TRBD1 (5 bases). The ends were cut back, 5 bases at V and 2 bases at J, with 9 bases in the middle. Looked up from germline, CDR1 is LNHNV and CDR2 is YYDKDF (reference sequence). The CDR3 is made up of 13 amino acids. The CDR3 nucleotides read TGTGCCACCAGCCCCAGGGACAACTATGGCTACACCTTC. Its protein product is CATSPRDNYGYTF.

This clonotype occurred a few times. In DNA, the CDR3 is TGCGCCAGCAGCATCTCCCTAGGGGGGAAAGAGACCCAGTACTTC. Amino acids: CASSISLGGKETQYF. The chain uses TRBV4-1 and TRBJ2-5; D may be TRBD1 or TRBD2 (6 bases each). Between the trimmed V and J ends, which lost 5 bases and 3 bases, there was a span of 16 bases. Germline assignment: CDR1 MGHRA and CDR2 YSYEKL. This CDR3 is 15 amino acids long.

V usage is TRBV29-1 and J usage is TRBJ1-4; 7 nucleotides agree with TRBD1. The CDR3 contains 12 residues. Germline lookup yields CDR1 SQVTM and CDR2 ANQGSEA. Trimming removed 0 bases from V and 8 bases from J; junction bases left unmatched: 0. Written as DNA, the CDR3 is TGCAGCGTTGAAGAAGGGGGCGAAAAACTGTTTTTT. Translating gives CSVEEGGEKLFF.

This clonotype was seen once. V usage is TRBV2 and J usage is TRBJ2-4; maybe TRBD2 (6 bases). Near its end, the DNA agrees better with TRBJ2-7, so the J call may be wrong. CDR3 length equals 15 residues. Germline V gives CDR1 SNHLY, CDR2 FYNNEI. CDR3 sequence (DNA): TGTGCCAGAGGAGGGGCTAGCGAGAGGTTCGGCGAGCAGTACTTC. It specifies CARGGASERFGEQYF.

This clonotype has just a few counts. This chain links TRBV28 with TRBJ2-7, with D unclear. Germline V gene sequence: CDR1 MDHEN, CDR2 SYDVKM. Trimming removed 5 bases from V and 3 bases from J, with 8 bases in between. CDR3 length: 12 amino acids. CDR3 nucleotides: TGTGCCAGCAGTCTCAACTACTACGAGCAGTACTTC. It yields the protein CASSLNYYEQYF.

The chain combines TRBV12-3 or TRBV12-4 with TRBJ1-5; weak D call: TRBD1 (5 bases). V gave up 1 base and J gave up 0 bases, with 10 bases separating them. The CDR3 covers 16 residues. The CDR3 DNA is TGTGCCAGCAGTTTAGGAGGGGTCCTTAGCAATCAGCCCCAGCATTTT. As protein: CASSLGGVLSNQPQHF.

The rearrangement links TRBV29-1 to TRBJ2-1, with D unclear. This CDR3 spans 9 amino acids. Per the germline V gene, CDR1 is SQVTM and CDR2 is ANQGSEA. The V gene lost 6 bases and the J gene lost 13 bases, with 10 bases spanning the gap. The CDR3 here is CSVGPSQFF. CDR3 coding DNA: TGCAGCGTCGGACCAAGTCAGTTCTTC.